This entry lists 27 T cell receptor beta chains sequenced from one sample in a study of blood T cell repertoires in COVID-19. Sequencing was performed with immunoSEQ multiplex PCR; in TCRdb, only in-frame clones are kept and a portion is missing. The data show some 190,000 clones, approximately 85% seen once. The sample comprised peripheral blood. These receptors all stem from a woman aged 60-75 years with acute or convalescent COVID-19.

In nucleotides, the CDR3 is TGTGCCAGTACCCTCCAGGCCAGGGGAAAAGAGCAGTACTTC. It yields the protein CASTLQARGKEQYF. The V call is TRBV19, the J call TRBJ2-7, with D perhaps TRBD1 (6 bases). The germline CDR1 and CDR2 sequences are LNHDA and SQIVND (reference sequence). V was trimmed by 7 bases and J by 7 bases, leaving 20 bases between them. CDR3 length: 14 amino acids.

The chain recombines TRBV5-6 with TRBJ2-5; 8 bases fit TRBD2. The CDR3 loop spans 13 amino acids. Trimming cost V 4 bases and J 3 bases; bases outside gene matches: 2. Germline V gives CDR1 SGHDT, CDR2 YYEEEE. CDR3 nucleotide sequence: TGTGCCAGCAGCCCGGGACTAGAAGAGACCCAGTACTTC. It yields the protein CASSPGLEETQYF.

The rearrangement uses TRBV28 and TRBJ2-5; 8 bases match TRBD1. V was clipped by 2 bases and J by 5 bases; unmatched bases: 10. Germline CDR1 reads MDHEN; CDR2 reads SYDVKM. The CDR3 covers 16 residues. In nucleotides, the CDR3 is TGTGCCAGCAGTTTAACGGTACCAGGGGGCGAGGAGACCCAGTACTTC. As protein: CASSLTVPGGEETQYF.

The chain combines TRBV15 with TRBJ1-2; D is uncertain. Looked up from germline, CDR1 is LNHNV and CDR2 is YYDKDF (reference sequence). The CDR3 length is 15 residues. Trimming took off 0 bases at V and 3 bases at J, with 11 bases between the two ends. The CDR3 bases are TGTGCCACCAGCAGAGAACTCGATTCACACTATGGCTACACCTTC. This sequence encodes CATSRELDSHYGYTF.

This sequence joins TRBV5-4 and TRBJ2-2, with 7 bases that match TRBD1. V lost 3 bases and J lost 3; bases outside the gene matches: 2. Germline CDR1 reads SGHNT; CDR2 reads YYREEE (reference sequence). CDR3 length: 14 residues. CDR3 protein: CASSSGTDTGELFF. In DNA form, the CDR3 reads TGTGCCAGCAGCTCCGGGACAGACACCGGGGAGCTGTTTTTT.

This clone was picked up many times. This chain joins TRBV19 and TRBJ1-5; a weak D match, TRBD1 (6 bases). Germline V lookup: CDR1 LNHDA, CDR2 SQIVND (reference sequence). V shed 7 bases and J shed 0 bases, with 16 bases lying between them. CDR3 length: 16 residues. CDR3 sequence reads: CASKDSGTNSNQPQHF. The CDR3 DNA follows: TGTGCCAGTAAGGACAGTGGGACGAATAGCAATCAGCCCCAGCATTTT.

This chain connects TRBV6-1 to TRBJ1-2, with 10 bases that match TRBD1. J gave up 8 bases and V 2 bases, and 2 bases lay outside the gene matches. The CDR3 contains 13 residues. Germline assignment: CDR1 MNHNS and CDR2 SASEGT. CDR3 region: CASSERDRGGYTF. CDR3 coding DNA: TGTGCCAGCAGTGAAAGGGACAGGGGAGGCTACACCTTC.

This chain links TRBV18 with TRBJ1-3; 7 bases agree with TRBD1. The CDR3 totals 16 residues. Looked up from germline, CDR1 is KGHSH and CDR2 is LQKENI. V shed 5 bases, J shed 0 bases, and the junction held 7 bases outside the gene matches. The chain's CDR3 is CASSSSRDSSGNTIYF. The CDR3, as DNA: TGTGCCAGCTCATCGTCCCGGGACAGCTCTGGAAACACCATATATTTT. The variable domain in full, completed from reference TRBV18 and TRBJ1-3, reads NAGVMQNPRHLVRRRGQEARLRCSPMKGHSHVYWYRQLPEEGLKFMVYLQKENIIDESGMPKERFSAEFPKEGPSILRIQQVVRGDSAAYFCASSSSRDSSGNTIYFGEGSWLTVV.

V and J are TRBV7-2 and TRBJ2-1; possible D gene TRBD2, 6 bases. This CDR3 comprises 16 residues. V was clipped by 3 bases and J by 0 bases, with 12 bases between them. Per the germline V gene, CDR1 is SGHTA and CDR2 is FQGNSA. CDR3 protein: CASSLSLAFSYNEQFF. The CDR3 coding sequence is TGTGCCAGCAGCTTGTCACTAGCCTTCTCCTACAATGAGCAGTTCTTC.

This clone was counted many times. The V and J genes are TRBV27 and TRBJ1-4, with 9 bases that match TRBD1. CDR3 size: 17 residues. After removal of 4 bases from V and 6 bases from J, the junction contained 12 bases not matched to a gene. The germline CDR1 and CDR2 sequences are MNHEY and SMNVEV (reference sequence). CDR3 amino acids: CASSSTPTQGAHEKLFF. As DNA, the CDR3 is TGTGCCAGCAGTTCTACTCCGACACAGGGGGCGCATGAAAAACTGTTTTTT.

The CDR3 spells CASSGDRGNEQFF. The CDR3 DNA follows: TGTGCCAGCAGTGGGGACAGGGGAAATGAGCAGTTCTTC. The chain joins TRBV2 to TRBJ2-1; 10 bases are a match to TRBD1. With V trimmed by 4 bases and J by 7 bases, 1 base remained unmatched. This CDR3 has 13 residues. Germline CDR1 is SNHLY and CDR2 is FYNNEI.

J is TRBJ2-5 and V is TRBV3-1 (or the pseudogene TRBV3-2); no firm D call. The germline V gene has CDR1 LGHDT and CDR2 YNNKEL (reference sequence). V shed 4 bases and J shed 3 bases, with 9 bases lying between them. CDR3 length: 13 residues. The CDR3 loop reads CASSPALKETQYF. CDR3 nucleotides: TGTGCCAGCAGCCCTGCCCTAAAAGAGACCCAGTACTTC.

The V gene is TRBV30, the J gene TRBJ1-2, with D maybe TRBD1 (5 bases). V was shortened by 4 bases and J by 3 bases, with 9 bases between the two germline ends. CDR1 and CDR2 (germline): GTSNPN, SVGIG (reference sequence). The CDR3 has 12 amino acids. CDR3 in DNA: TGTGCCTGGAACGCAGGGCACTATGGCTACACCTTC. Protein: CAWNAGHYGYTF.

This CDR3 reads CASARLAGPQETQYF. DNA of the CDR3: TGTGCTAGCGCCAGACTAGCGGGGCCACAAGAGACCCAGTACTTC. This chain joins TRBV7-7 and TRBJ2-5, with TRBD2 matching 11 bases. The CDR3 is 15 amino acids. Germline values: CDR1 SSHAT, CDR2 FNYEAQ (reference sequence).

The gene calls are TRBV11-1 and TRBJ2-7; the D gene is possibly TRBD1 (5 bases). The V end lost 5 bases, the J end lost 4 bases, and 12 bases lay between the germline ends. This CDR3 has 13 residues. Germline V gives CDR1 SGHAT, CDR2 FQDESV (reference sequence). CDR3 region: CASSKAQGYEQYF. CDR3 nucleotide sequence: TGTGCCAGCAGCAAAGCGCAGGGATACGAGCAGTACTTC. Looking up the rest from reference TRBV11-1 and TRBJ2-7 gives the full variable domain: EAEVAQSPRYKITEKSQAVAFWCDPISGHATLYWYRQILGQGPELLVQFQDESVVDDSQLPKDRFSAERLKGVDSTLKIQPAELGDSAMYLCASSKAQGYEQYFGPGTRLTVT.

This chain links TRBV7-2 with TRBJ1-1; D not resolved. V dropped 1 base and J dropped 1 base, with 4 bases sitting between them. The CDR3 runs 13 residues. Germline CDR1 SGHTA, CDR2 FQGNSA. Written as DNA, the CDR3 is TGTGCCAGCAGCTTAGGCAGGAACACTGAAGCTTTCTTT. It encodes CASSLGRNTEAFF.

CDR3 residues: CASSQVAGWSYGYTF. CDR3 DNA sequence: TGTGCCAGCAGCCAAGTCGCAGGGTGGAGCTATGGCTACACCTTC. The rearrangement links TRBV14 to TRBJ1-2, with TRBD1 as a possible D gene (5 bases). Trimming pared 1 base from V and 4 bases from J, leaving 13 bases between. CDR1 and CDR2 (germline): SGHDN, FVKESK. The CDR3 covers 15 residues. Full variable domain (rest looked up from reference TRBV14 and TRBJ1-2): EAGVTQFPSHSVIEKGQTVTLRCDPISGHDNLYWYRRVMGKEIKFLLHFVKESKQDESGMPNNRFLAERTGGTYSTLKVQPAELEDSGVYFCASSQVAGWSYGYTFGSGTRLTVV.

The CDR3 is CASSFLSGSVSEQFF. In DNA form, the CDR3 reads TGTGCCAGCAGCTTCCTTAGCGGGAGTGTCAGTGAGCAGTTCTTC. J is TRBJ2-1 and V is TRBV7-9; 9 bases are shared with TRBD2. The germline CDR1 and CDR2 sequences are SEHNR and FQNEAQ (reference sequence). The V segment lost 3 bases and the J segment 9 bases; nucleotides outside the gene matches: 9. This CDR3 is built from 15 residues.

The rearrangement uses TRBV5-5 and TRBJ1-4, with D perhaps TRBD1 (6 bases). The CDR3 is 15 residues long. CDR1 SGHKS and CDR2 YYEKEE come from the germline V gene (reference sequence). Between the trimmed V and J ends, which lost 4 bases and 3 bases, there was a span of 13 bases. CDR3 sequence (DNA): TGTGCCAGCAGCCCACCCGGGACATCTAATGAAAAACTGTTTTTT. Translation: CASSPPGTSNEKLFF.

V gene TRBV6-4 combines with J gene TRBJ1-4; D gene uncertain. V lost 7 bases to trimming and J lost 7 bases, with 22 bases between them. The CDR3 loop spans 16 amino acids. Germline V CDR1 and CDR2: MRHNA, SNTAGT. The CDR3 protein is CASTSDLRGLSEKLFF. As DNA, the CDR3 is TGTGCCAGCACCTCTGACCTAAGAGGGTTAAGTGAAAAACTGTTTTTT.

The genes are TRBV7-9 and TRBJ2-3; D may be TRBD1 (6 bases). Germline V gives CDR1 SEHNR, CDR2 FQNEAQ (reference sequence). The V and J ends lost 5 bases and 6 bases respectively, with 15 bases between them. CDR3 length: 14 amino acids. The CDR3 protein is CASSNRADLDTQYF. As DNA, the CDR3 is TGTGCCAGCAGCAACAGGGCGGATCTGGATACGCAGTATTTT.

This clone was observed a handful of times. The rearrangement joins TRBV9 to TRBJ1-5; D call uncertain. In germline, CDR1 is SGDLS, CDR2 YYNGEE. Trimming removed 0 bases at V and 1 base at J, with 5 bases between. This CDR3 has 14 residues. CDR3 loop: CASSVAGSNQPQHF. Here the CDR3 DNA reads TGTGCCAGCAGCGTAGCGGGGAGCAATCAGCCCCAGCATTTT.

Only a few counts were recorded for this clone. This chain connects TRBV3-1 (or the pseudogene TRBV3-2) to TRBJ2-1; maybe TRBD2 (6 bases). Trimming pared 3 bases from V and 3 bases from J, leaving 12 bases between. CDR3 length: 15 residues. CDR1 LGHDT and CDR2 YNNKEL come from the germline V gene (reference sequence). CDR3 loop: CASSHTSGLYNEQFF. In DNA, the CDR3 is TGTGCCAGCAGCCATACCAGCGGGCTCTACAATGAGCAGTTCTTC.

The V gene is TRBV7-9, the J gene TRBJ1-1; the match to TRBD1 covers 9 bases. This CDR3 has 15 residues. J lost 5 bases, V lost 2 bases, and 6 bases had no gene match. From germline, CDR1 is SEHNR and CDR2 FQNEAQ (reference sequence). The CDR3 DNA is TGTGCCAGCAGCTTACGTGGACAGGGGAGAACTGAAGCTTTCTTT. Protein sequence: CASSLRGQGRTEAFF.

The chain joins TRBV7-2 to TRBJ2-2, with D unclear. The CDR3 runs 13 residues. The V end lost 5 bases, the J end lost 6 bases, and 10 bases lay between the germline ends. Germline lookup yields CDR1 SGHTA and CDR2 FQGNSA. CDR3 nucleotides: TGTGCCAGCAGCCCCCGACGGGCCGGGGAGCTGTTTTTT. Translated, it gives CASSPRRAGELFF.

This sequence joins TRBV15 and TRBJ1-1; maybe TRBD1 (5 bases). Germline V gene lookup returns CDR1 LNHNV and CDR2 YYDKDF (reference sequence). The CDR3 totals 12 residues. V was trimmed by 3 bases and J by 8 bases, leaving 10 bases between them. CDR3: CATSSDAGEAFF. The CDR3 DNA reads TGTGCCACCAGCAGTGATGCAGGGGAAGCTTTCTTT.

The chain carries TRBV27 and TRBJ1-5, with 7 bases lining up with TRBD1. Germline CDR1 and CDR2: MNHEY and SMNVEV (reference sequence). This CDR3 has 14 residues. Unmatched junction bases numbered 9, after V lost 6 bases and J lost 7 bases. The CDR3 region is CASRLQGLAQPQHF. The DNA of the CDR3 is TGTGCCAGCAGGCTACAGGGGTTGGCGCAGCCCCAGCATTTT.